This TCR beta chain was identified in a study of T cell clonotyping in hematopoietic cell transplantation. V lost 1 base to trimming and J lost 5 bases, with 9 bases between them. The germline CDR1 and CDR2 sequences are GTSNPN and SVGIG (reference sequence). This CDR3 spans 13 amino acids. Indicated time point: recipient sample about 28 days before transplant, after cytoreduction. This table comes from immunoSEQ multiplex PCR, and its TCRdb copy is limited to in-frame clones, with some not included. Counted here are tens of thousands of clones, 85% occurring once; the ten biggest clones make up around 2.9%.

The receptor comes from a man between 60 and 75 years old with acute myeloid leukemia. Some clones in this sample may be carry-over from other donors' samples. The sample in question was peripheral blood mononuclear cells, obtained before stem cell transplant. The chain employs TRBV30 and TRBJ1-5, with D perhaps matching TRBD1 (5 bases). The CDR3 loop is CAWSGSRDQPQHF. CDR3 coding DNA: TGTGCCTGGAGTGGGTCCAGGGATCAGCCCCAGCATTTT.